These 27 T cell receptor beta chains were all obtained from the same sample, sequenced in a study of shared clonotypes between healthy human individuals (dated by TCRdb to the early 2020s). Library creation used the immunoSEQ multiplex PCR assay. In TCRdb, the immuneACCESS table is reduced to in-frame sequences with V and J assigned. These tables do not hold every clone; where another copy was compared, an unresolved V gene accounts for under half, and the others remain unexplained. For this sample there are about a million clones; 70% to 85% appear just once. The leading ten clones occupy almost 0.9% of the sample. The sample was memory CD4+ T cells from PBMCs. This sample's cell subset or site label indicates: CD45RA-negative fraction. Receptor source: a man between 18 and 35 years old in good health. Some clones in this sample may be carry-over from other donors' samples.

The gene calls are TRBV29-1 and TRBJ1-1, with 9 bases matching TRBD1. Germline CDR1 is SQVTM and CDR2 is ANQGSEA. The CDR3 has 14 amino acids. J lost 5 bases, V lost 6 bases, and 10 bases had no gene match. The CDR3 DNA reads TGCAGCGTCACGGTCTGGGACAGGGAAACTGAAGCTTTCTTT. This codes for CSVTVWDRETEAFF.

The chain combines TRBV30 with TRBJ1-2, with 8 bases that match TRBD1. The V gene end was trimmed by 3 bases and the J gene end by 8 bases; junction bases not matched to a gene: 11. Looked up from germline, CDR1 is GTSNPN and CDR2 is SVGIG (reference sequence). This CDR3 spans 14 amino acids. The CDR3 sequence: CAWSPRDRRSGYTF. The CDR3 DNA follows: TGTGCCTGGAGCCCCCGGGACAGGCGATCGGGCTACACCTTC.

The gene calls are TRBV19 and TRBJ1-5; D uncertain. This CDR3 is 13 amino acids long. CDR1 and CDR2 from the germline V gene are LNHDA and SQIVND (reference sequence). Trimming pared 4 bases from V and 5 bases from J, leaving 9 bases between. CDR3 DNA sequence: TGTGCCAGTAGTAGAGGGTATGATCAGCCCCAGCATTTT. Its protein is CASSRGYDQPQHF.

The chain is built from TRBV5-4 and TRBJ2-7, with 7 bases identical to TRBD2. This CDR3 contains 15 residues. V shed 3 bases and J 0 bases; nucleotides not matched to a gene: 6. Germline V gene sequence: CDR1 SGHNT, CDR2 YYREEE (reference sequence). CDR3 nucleotide sequence: TGTGCCAGCAGCTCTTCTAAGCGGGACTCCTACGAGCAGTACTTC. Its translation is CASSSSKRDSYEQYF. Filled out from reference TRBV5-4 and TRBJ2-7, the complete variable domain reads ETGVTQSPTHLIKTRGQQVTLRCSSQSGHNTVSWYQQALGQGPQFIFQYYREEENGRGNFPPRFSGLQFPNYSSELNVNALELDDSALYLCASSSSKRDSYEQYFGPGTRLTVT.

This rearrangement joins TRBV20-1 to TRBJ1-1, with 12 bases identical to TRBD1. The germline CDR1 and CDR2 sequences are DFQATT and SNEGSKA (reference sequence). The CDR3 length is 11 residues. CDR3 sequence reads: CRGTGGSEAFF. The CDR3 region has the DNA TGCAGGGGGACAGGGGGCTCTGAAGCTTTCTTT.

This clone appeared a single time. The V call is TRBV28, the J call TRBJ2-7; D possibly corresponds to TRBD1 (5 bases). Per germline, CDR1 MDHEN and CDR2 SYDVKM. V lost 5 bases to trimming and J lost 0 bases, with 14 bases between them. The CDR3 is made up of 15 amino acids. The CDR3 sequence is CASSQGGYSSYEQYF. CDR3 sequence (DNA): TGTGCCAGCAGTCAGGGTGGATATAGCTCCTACGAGCAGTACTTC.

The gene calls are TRBV7-2 and TRBJ2-7; no definite D call. Germline CDR1 is SGHTA and CDR2 is FQGNSA. The CDR3 totals 13 residues. With 5 bases removed from V and 7 bases from J, the gap between germline ends came to 15 bases. CDR3 DNA: TGTGCCAGCAGCCCTCGGCCTCTAGGGGAGCAGTACTTC. This gives the protein CASSPRPLGEQYF. Looking up the rest from reference TRBV7-2 and TRBJ2-7 gives the full variable domain: GAGVSQSPSNKVTEKGKDVELRCDPISGHTALYWYRQSLGQGLEFLIYFQGNSAPDKSGLPSDRFSAERTGGSVSTLTIQRTQQEDSAVYLCASSPRPLGEQYFGPGTRLTVT.

Turning to this clone: This sample also contains other DNA sequences that code for the same CDR3. The chain combines TRBV5-1 with TRBJ2-1, with 7 bases aligning to TRBD2. The germline gives CDR1 SGHRS, CDR2 YFSETQ. J gave up 4 bases and V 0 bases, and 4 bases lay outside the gene matches. The CDR3 runs 15 residues. The DNA of the CDR3 is TGCGCCAGCAGCTTGGATGGGCGGGGGTACAATGAGCAGTTCTTC. As protein: CASSLDGRGYNEQFF.

CDR3 DNA sequence: TGTGCCAGCAGTACACCCGGGACCGCTTGGTACGAGCAGTACTTC. Protein: CASSTPGTAWYEQYF. V usage is TRBV28 and J usage is TRBJ2-7, with D possibly being TRBD1 or TRBD2 (5 bases each). The CDR3 contains 15 residues. V was clipped by 5 bases and J by 4 bases, with 18 bases between them. Germline CDR1 MDHEN, CDR2 SYDVKM.

The sample holds a few counts of this clone. The CDR3 region is CASSGASDSQPQHF. CDR3 bases: TGTGCCAGCTCAGGTGCGTCAGATAGTCAGCCCCAGCATTTT. The V and J genes are TRBV18 and TRBJ1-5; unclear D gene. Trimming cost V 5 bases and J 6 bases, with 14 bases left between them. This CDR3 is 14 amino acids long. Germline V lookup: CDR1 KGHSH, CDR2 LQKENI. The full variable domain, its missing parts supplied by reference TRBV18 and TRBJ1-5, is NAGVMQNPRHLVRRRGQEARLRCSPMKGHSHVYWYRQLPEEGLKFMVYLQKENIIDESGMPKERFSAEFPKEGPSILRIQQVVRGDSAAYFCASSGASDSQPQHFGDGTRLSIL.

This clone was picked up a small number of times. The CDR3 nucleotides read TGTGCCAGCAGCACTGCCAGCTGGGGGGCGGCTAACACTGAAGCTTTCTTT. Residues: CASSTASWGAANTEAFF. The chain is built from TRBV28 and TRBJ1-1, with D possibly TRBD1 on 6 matching bases. This CDR3 spans 17 amino acids. V was cut by 6 bases and J by 2 bases, with 22 bases left in between. CDR1 is MDHEN and CDR2 is SYDVKM in the germline V gene.

The chain combines TRBV6-5 with TRBJ2-5; no firm D call. CDR3 length: 14 residues. Germline-derived CDR1 and CDR2 are MNHEY and SVGAGI. Trimming removed 5 bases from V and 7 bases from J, with 17 bases in between. CDR3 in DNA: TGTGCCAGCAGTAGTTCGGCAGTCCTAAGGACCCAGTACTTC. It is translated as CASSSSAVLRTQYF.

The chain carries TRBV27 and TRBJ2-5, with 9 bases lining up with TRBD2. The CDR3 is 17 amino acids. CDR1 is MNHEY and CDR2 is SMNVEV in the germline V gene (reference sequence). The V gene end was trimmed by 5 bases and the J gene end by 2 bases; junction bases not matched to a gene: 12. The CDR3 region has the DNA TGTGCCAGCAGTCCCTCGGTAGCGGGAGAGGGGCAAGAGACCCAGTACTTC. It is translated as CASSPSVAGEGQETQYF.

CDR3 loop: CASSLGANSGNTIYF. DNA of the CDR3: TGTGCCAGCAGCTTGGGGGCGAACTCTGGAAACACCATATATTTT. The rearrangement joins TRBV7-3 to TRBJ1-3, with D tentatively TRBD1 (6 bases). Looked up from germline, CDR1 is SGHTA and CDR2 is FQGTGA. V was pared by 3 bases and J by 0 bases, with 9 bases between. The CDR3 has 15 residues.

This sequence joins TRBV28 and TRBJ1-5; a weak D match, TRBD1 (5 bases). V was clipped by 2 bases and J by 4 bases, with 9 bases between them. The length of the CDR3 is 14 residues. The V gene's germline CDR1 is MDHEN and CDR2 SYDVKM. CDR3 in DNA: TGTGCCAGCAGTTTAGCAGGGTGGAATCAGCCCCAGCATTTT. It translates to CASSLAGWNQPQHF.

The chain combines TRBV19 with TRBJ2-3, with 7 bases identical to TRBD2. The V gene end was trimmed by 4 bases and the J gene end by 3 bases; junction bases not matched to a gene: 7. Germline values: CDR1 LNHDA, CDR2 SQIVND (reference sequence). The CDR3 has 15 residues. CDR3 residues: CASSRAGVGTDTQYF. The CDR3 DNA reads as TGTGCCAGTAGTAGGGCGGGGGTAGGTACAGATACGCAGTATTTT. The complete variable domain, with remaining parts taken from reference TRBV19 and TRBJ2-3, reads DGGITQSPKYLFRKEGQNVTLSCEQNLNHDAMYWYRQDPGQGLRLIYYSQIVNDFQKGDIAEGYSVSREKKESFPLTVTSAQKNPTAFYLCASSRAGVGTDTQYFGPGTRLTVL.

The J gene is TRBJ2-2, the V gene TRBV6-5, with 7 bases aligning to TRBD2. Looked up from germline, CDR1 is MNHEY and CDR2 is SVGAGI. This CDR3 contains 15 residues. V lost 6 bases, J lost 4 bases, and 8 bases stayed unmatched. The CDR3 nucleotides read TGTGCCAGCAGAACGCCGGGGGGTAGCACCGGGGAGCTGTTTTTT. It encodes CASRTPGGSTGELFF.

To note about this clone: This likely came from a read error, as a far larger clone is one base away. CDR3 DNA: TGTGCCAGCAGCTTAACAGCCTACTCTGGAAACACCATATATTTT. Protein: CASSLTAYSGNTIYF. The chain is built from TRBV9 and TRBJ1-3; D is undetermined. CDR1 SGDLS and CDR2 YYNGEE come from the germline V gene. This CDR3 spans 15 amino acids. Trimming pared 4 bases from V and 0 bases from J, leaving 11 bases between.

This clone was counted between two and nine times. The genes are TRBV30 and TRBJ2-7; maybe TRBD2 (6 bases). The V end lost 3 bases, the J end lost 0 bases, and 9 bases lay between the germline ends. Germline CDR1 GTSNPN, CDR2 SVGIG (reference sequence). The CDR3 has 13 residues. CDR3 bases: TGTGCCTGGAGAGGGACTCTCTCCTACGAGCAGTACTTC. Amino acid sequence: CAWRGTLSYEQYF. The variable domain in full, with the rest retrieved from reference TRBV30 and TRBJ2-7, is SQTIHQWPATLVQPVGSPLSLECTVEGTSNPNLYWYRQAAGRGLQLLFYSVGIGQISSEVPQNLSASRPQDRQFILSSKKLLLSDSGFYLCAWRGTLSYEQYFGPGTRLTVT.

In this sample, this clone turned up once. V gene TRBV5-1 combines with J gene TRBJ2-7; tentatively, D is TRBD1 (6 bases). CDR3 size: 14 residues. Trimming shortened V by 4 bases and J by 2 bases, and 13 bases separated the two germline ends. In germline, CDR1 is SGHRS, CDR2 YFSETQ. Here the CDR3 reads CASSPPGQTYEQYF. For the CDR3, the DNA is TGCGCCAGCAGCCCTCCGGGACAAACCTACGAGCAGTACTTC.

Worth noting for this clone: A much larger clonotype is one base distant, so this may be a read error. The rearrangement uses TRBV5-3 and TRBJ1-2; TRBD1 agrees at 9 bases. TRBV5-3 has ORF status, its function being uncertain. This CDR3 comprises 14 residues. CDR3 nucleotides: TGTGCCAGCAGCTTAGGGACAGGGAGCTATGGCTACACCTTC. This gives the protein CASSLGTGSYGYTF.

This clone was counted once. The chain links TRBV12-5 to TRBJ2-1; a possible D gene is TRBD2 (6 bases). The V gene lost 5 bases and the J gene lost 2 bases, with 22 bases spanning the gap. The length of the CDR3 is 18 residues. Germline CDR1 LGHNT, CDR2 FRNRAP. The CDR3 nucleotides are TGTGCTAGTGGTCCCCCTACGTTTGGGGGGAGGCCCTACAATGAGCAGTTCTTC. Its translation: CASGPPTFGGRPYNEQFF.

Regarding this clone: Other nucleotide sequences in the sample specify the same CDR3. The chain joins TRBV7-9 to TRBJ1-2, with a possible D match to TRBD1 (5 bases). The germline CDR1 and CDR2 sequences are SEHNR and FQNEAQ (reference sequence). The CDR3 totals 13 residues. Trimming removed 1 base from V and 7 bases from J, with 10 bases in between. The CDR3 coding sequence is TGTGCCAGCAGCTTAGAAGCGGGGGGTGGCTACACCTTC. Protein sequence: CASSLEAGGGYTF.

This clone has only one observation. The J gene is TRBJ2-1, the V gene TRBV18; D not resolved. CDR1 and CDR2 from the germline V gene are KGHSH and LQKENI. The CDR3 loop spans 14 amino acids. V lost 6 bases and J lost 6, with 15 bases in between. CDR3 sequence reads: CASSPGFASNEQFF. The DNA for the CDR3 is TGTGCCAGCTCCCCTGGGTTCGCCTCCAATGAGCAGTTCTTC.

This clone came up many times. The CDR3 spells CASSSAGTSGPDTGELFF. The CDR3 nucleotides read TGCGCCAGCAGCTCTGCCGGGACTAGCGGGCCTGACACCGGGGAGCTGTTTTTT. The chain joins TRBV5-1 to TRBJ2-2; 12 nucleotides align to TRBD2. The junction had 9 bases not matched to a gene; V was cut back by 3 bases and J by 3 bases. The CDR3 sequence is 18 residues long. Germline V gene sequence: CDR1 SGHRS, CDR2 YFSETQ.

The V call is TRBV19, the J call TRBJ1-1; D might be TRBD1 (5 bases). CDR1 and CDR2 from the germline V gene are LNHDA and SQIVND (reference sequence). V lost 3 bases and J lost 2, with 16 bases in between. This CDR3 has 16 amino acids. The CDR3 region is CASSMSPRAANTEAFF. CDR3 DNA sequence: TGTGCCAGTAGTATGAGTCCCAGGGCGGCAAACACTGAAGCTTTCTTT.

This clone showed up just once. The chain joins TRBV29-1 to TRBJ1-3, with D perhaps TRBD1 (6 bases). The CDR3 length is 15 residues. Germline values: CDR1 SQVTM, CDR2 ANQGSEA. V was cut by 6 bases and J by 0 bases, with 15 bases left in between. CDR3 sequence reads: CSVDTGSSSGNTIYF. As DNA, the CDR3 is TGCAGCGTCGACACAGGGTCCAGCTCTGGAAACACCATATATTTT.